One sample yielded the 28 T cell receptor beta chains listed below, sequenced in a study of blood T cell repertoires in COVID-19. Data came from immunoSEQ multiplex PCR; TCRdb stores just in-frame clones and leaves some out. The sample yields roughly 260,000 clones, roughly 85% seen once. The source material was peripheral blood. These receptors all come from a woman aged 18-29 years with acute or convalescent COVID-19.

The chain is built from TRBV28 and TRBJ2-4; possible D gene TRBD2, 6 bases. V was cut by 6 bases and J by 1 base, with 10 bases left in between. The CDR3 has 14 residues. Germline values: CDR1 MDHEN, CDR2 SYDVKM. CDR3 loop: CASREGIAKNIQYF. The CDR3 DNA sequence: TGTGCCAGCAGGGAGGGGATTGCCAAAAACATTCAGTACTTC.

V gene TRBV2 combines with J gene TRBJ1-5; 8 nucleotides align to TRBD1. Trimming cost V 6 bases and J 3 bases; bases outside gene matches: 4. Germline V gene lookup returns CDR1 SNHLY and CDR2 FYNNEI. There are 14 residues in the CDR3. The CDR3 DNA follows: TGTGCCAGCAGCGCAGGGGGCGTCAATCAGCCCCAGCATTTT. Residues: CASSAGGVNQPQHF. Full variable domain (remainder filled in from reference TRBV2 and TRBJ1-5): EPEVTQTPSHQVTQMGQEVILRCVPISNHLYFYWYRQILGQKVEFLVSFYNNEISEKSEIFDDQFSVERPDGSNFTLKIRSTKLEDSAMYFCASSAGGVNQPQHFGDGTRLSIL.

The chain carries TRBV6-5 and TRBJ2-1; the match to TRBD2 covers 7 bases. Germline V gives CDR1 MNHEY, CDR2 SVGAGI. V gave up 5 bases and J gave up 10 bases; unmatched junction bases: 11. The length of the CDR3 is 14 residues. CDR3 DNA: TGTGCCAGCAGTAGACCGACTAGCTCGCGGGAGCAGTTCTTC. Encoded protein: CASSRPTSSREQFF.

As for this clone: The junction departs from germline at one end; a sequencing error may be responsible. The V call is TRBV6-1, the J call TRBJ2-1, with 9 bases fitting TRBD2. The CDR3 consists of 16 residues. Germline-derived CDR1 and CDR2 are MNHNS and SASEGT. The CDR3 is CASSEVGGRADNEQFF. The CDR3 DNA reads TGTGCCAGCAGCGAAGTCGGCGGGAGGGCTGACAATGAGCAGTTCTTC.

In nucleotides, the CDR3 is TGTGCCACCAGTGACCCCGGGACTAGCGGATACAATGAGCAGTTCTTC. This sequence encodes CATSDPGTSGYNEQFF. The J gene is TRBJ2-1, the V gene TRBV24-1, with 11 positions matching TRBD2. This CDR3 has 16 residues. Germline-derived CDR1 and CDR2 are KGHDR and SFDVKD. V was clipped by 4 bases and J by 4 bases; unmatched bases: 5.

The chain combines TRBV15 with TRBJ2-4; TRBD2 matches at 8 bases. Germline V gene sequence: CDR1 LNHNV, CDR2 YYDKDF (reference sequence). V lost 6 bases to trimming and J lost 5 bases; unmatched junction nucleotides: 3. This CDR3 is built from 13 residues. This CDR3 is CATRAGGENIQYF. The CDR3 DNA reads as TGTGCCACCAGAGCCGGGGGGGAAAACATTCAGTACTTC.

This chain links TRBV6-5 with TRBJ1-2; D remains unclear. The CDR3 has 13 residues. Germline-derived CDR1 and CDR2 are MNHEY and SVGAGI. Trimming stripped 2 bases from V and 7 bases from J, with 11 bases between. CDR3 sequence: CASSYEGIGGYTF. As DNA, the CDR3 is TGTGCCAGCAGTTACGAGGGAATAGGTGGCTACACCTTC.

DNA of the CDR3: TGCGCCAGCAGCGGAGAGCGGGAACCGTGGTACCAAGAGACCCAGTACTTC. Amino acids: CASSGEREPWYQETQYF. The chain has TRBV5-1 and TRBJ2-5, with 7 bases aligning to TRBD2. The germline gives CDR1 SGHRS, CDR2 YFSETQ. V was pared by 4 bases and J by 0 bases, with 12 bases of the junction left unmatched. The CDR3 covers 17 residues.

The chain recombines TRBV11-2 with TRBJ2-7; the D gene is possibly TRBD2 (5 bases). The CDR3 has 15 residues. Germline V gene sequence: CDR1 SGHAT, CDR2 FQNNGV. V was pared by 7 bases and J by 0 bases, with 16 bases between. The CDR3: CASTPLDSSSYEQYF. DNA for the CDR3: TGTGCCAGCACCCCGTTGGACTCGAGCTCCTACGAGCAGTACTTC.

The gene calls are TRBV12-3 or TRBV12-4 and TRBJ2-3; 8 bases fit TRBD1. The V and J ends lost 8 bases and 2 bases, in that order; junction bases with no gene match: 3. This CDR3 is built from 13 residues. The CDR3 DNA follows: TGTGCCAGCCGGGACAGGCACACAGATACGCAGTATTTT. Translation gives CASRDRHTDTQYF.

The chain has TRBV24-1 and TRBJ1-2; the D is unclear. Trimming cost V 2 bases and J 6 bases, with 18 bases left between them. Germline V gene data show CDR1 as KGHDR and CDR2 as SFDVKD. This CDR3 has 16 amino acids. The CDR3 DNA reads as TGTGCCACCAGTGATTCCACCAGAGGCAATCTGGATGGCTACACCTTC. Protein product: CATSDSTRGNLDGYTF.

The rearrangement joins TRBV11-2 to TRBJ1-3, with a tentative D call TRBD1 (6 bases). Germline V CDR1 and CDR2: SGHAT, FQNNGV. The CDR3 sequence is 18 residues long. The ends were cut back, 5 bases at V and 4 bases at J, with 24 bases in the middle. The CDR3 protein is CASSLRSFRGMRGNTIYF. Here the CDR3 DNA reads TGTGCCAGCAGCCTGCGATCTTTCAGGGGAATGAGGGGAAACACCATATATTTT.

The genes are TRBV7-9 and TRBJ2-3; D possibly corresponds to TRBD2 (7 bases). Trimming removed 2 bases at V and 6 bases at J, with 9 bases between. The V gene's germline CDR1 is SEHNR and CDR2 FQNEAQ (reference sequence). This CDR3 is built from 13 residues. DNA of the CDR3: TGTGCCAGCAGCTTATGGGGGGGCGATACGCAGTATTTT. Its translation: CASSLWGGDTQYF.

In nucleotides, the CDR3 is TGTGCCAGCAGTTCCCTACTCTGGATAGCGGGAGTCAACACCGGGGAGCTGTTTTTT. Protein: CASSSLLWIAGVNTGELFF. This rearrangement joins TRBV28 to TRBJ2-2, with TRBD2 matching 9 bases. The CDR3 loop spans 19 amino acids. Looked up from germline, CDR1 is MDHEN and CDR2 is SYDVKM. The V gene end was trimmed by 4 bases and the J gene end by 2 bases; junction bases not matched to a gene: 14.

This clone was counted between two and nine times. CDR3 loop: CASSPQGNYNEQFF. DNA for the CDR3: TGCGCCAGCAGTCCGCAGGGAAACTACAATGAGCAGTTCTTC. This chain uses TRBV10-1 with TRBJ2-1; D is possibly TRBD1 (5 bases). With 5 bases removed from V and 3 bases from J, the gap between germline ends came to 11 bases. Germline V gene lookup returns CDR1 WNHNN and CDR2 SYGVQD (reference sequence). The CDR3 contains 14 residues.

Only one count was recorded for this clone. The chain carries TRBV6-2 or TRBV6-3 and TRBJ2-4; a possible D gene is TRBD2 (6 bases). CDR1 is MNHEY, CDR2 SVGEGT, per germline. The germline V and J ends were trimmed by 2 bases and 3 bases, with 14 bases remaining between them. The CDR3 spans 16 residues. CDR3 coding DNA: TGTGCCAGCAGTTACGTTGCGGGATGGGGCAAAAACATTCAGTACTTC. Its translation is CASSYVAGWGKNIQYF.

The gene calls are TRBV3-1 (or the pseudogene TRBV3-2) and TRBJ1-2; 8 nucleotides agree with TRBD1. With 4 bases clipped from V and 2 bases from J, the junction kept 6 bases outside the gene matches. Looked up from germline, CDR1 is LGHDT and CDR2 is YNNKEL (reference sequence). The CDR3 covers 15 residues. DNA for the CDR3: TGTGCCAGCAGCCGGGGACAGGCACTCAACTATGGCTACACCTTC. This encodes CASSRGQALNYGYTF.

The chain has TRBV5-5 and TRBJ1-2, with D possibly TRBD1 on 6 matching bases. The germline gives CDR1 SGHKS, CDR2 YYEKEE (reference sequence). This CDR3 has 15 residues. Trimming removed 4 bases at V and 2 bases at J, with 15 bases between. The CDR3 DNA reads TGTGCCAGCAGCCCGGAAACAGGGCTCAACTATGGCTACACCTTC. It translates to CASSPETGLNYGYTF.

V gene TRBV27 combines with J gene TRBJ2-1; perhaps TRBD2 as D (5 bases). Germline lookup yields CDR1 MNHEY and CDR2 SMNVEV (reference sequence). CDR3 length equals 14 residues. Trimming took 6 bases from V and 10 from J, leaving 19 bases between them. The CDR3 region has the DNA TGTGCCAGCAGGAGGGTGGATCAGCTTAAGGAGCAGTTCTTC. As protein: CASRRVDQLKEQFF.

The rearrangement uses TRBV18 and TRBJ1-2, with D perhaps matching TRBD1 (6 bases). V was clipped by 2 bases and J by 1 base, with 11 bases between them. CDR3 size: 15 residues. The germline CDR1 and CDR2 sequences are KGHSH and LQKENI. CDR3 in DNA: TGTGCCAGCTCACCAAGTAGGACAGATAACTATGGCTACACCTTC. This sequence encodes CASSPSRTDNYGYTF.

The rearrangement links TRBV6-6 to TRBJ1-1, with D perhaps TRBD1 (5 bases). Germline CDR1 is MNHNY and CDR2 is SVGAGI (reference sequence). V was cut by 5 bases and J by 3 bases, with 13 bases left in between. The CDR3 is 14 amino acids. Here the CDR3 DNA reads TGTGCCAGCAGTAAAGGACAATTCGACACTGAAGCTTTCTTT. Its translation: CASSKGQFDTEAFF.

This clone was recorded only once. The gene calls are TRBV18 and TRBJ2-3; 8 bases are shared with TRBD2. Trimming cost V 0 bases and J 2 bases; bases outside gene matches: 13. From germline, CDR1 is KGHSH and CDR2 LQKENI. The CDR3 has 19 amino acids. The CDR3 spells CASSPPSGNPILSTDTQYF. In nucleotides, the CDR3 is TGTGCCAGCTCACCACCTAGCGGGAACCCAATATTGTCCACAGATACGCAGTATTTT. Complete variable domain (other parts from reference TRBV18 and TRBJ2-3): NAGVMQNPRHLVRRRGQEARLRCSPMKGHSHVYWYRQLPEEGLKFMVYLQKENIIDESGMPKERFSAEFPKEGPSILRIQQVVRGDSAAYFCASSPPSGNPILSTDTQYFGPGTRLTVL.

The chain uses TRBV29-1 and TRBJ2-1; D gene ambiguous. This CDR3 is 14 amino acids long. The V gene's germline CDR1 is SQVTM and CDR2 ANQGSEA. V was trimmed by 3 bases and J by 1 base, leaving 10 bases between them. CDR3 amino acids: CSVDASWSYNEQFF. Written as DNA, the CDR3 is TGCAGCGTTGACGCTAGTTGGTCCTACAATGAGCAGTTCTTC.

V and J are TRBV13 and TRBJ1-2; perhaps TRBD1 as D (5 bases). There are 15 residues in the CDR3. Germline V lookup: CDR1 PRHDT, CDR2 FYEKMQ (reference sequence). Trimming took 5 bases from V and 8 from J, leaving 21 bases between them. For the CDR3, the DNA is TGTGCCAGCAGCCCGTCAACAGGTATTGGGGCAGGCTACACCTTC. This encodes CASSPSTGIGAGYTF.

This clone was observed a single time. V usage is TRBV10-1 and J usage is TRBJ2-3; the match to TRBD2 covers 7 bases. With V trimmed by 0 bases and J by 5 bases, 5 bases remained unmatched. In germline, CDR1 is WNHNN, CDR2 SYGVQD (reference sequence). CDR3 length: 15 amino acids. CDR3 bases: TGCGCCAGCAGTGAGTCGATGTGGGGGGGAGATACGCAGTATTTT. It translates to CASSESMWGGDTQYF.

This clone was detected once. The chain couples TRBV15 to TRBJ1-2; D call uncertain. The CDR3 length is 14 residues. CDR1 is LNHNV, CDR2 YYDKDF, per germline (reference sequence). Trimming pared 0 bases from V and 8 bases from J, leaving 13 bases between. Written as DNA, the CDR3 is TGTGCCACCAGCAGAGATCTTAACAGTCCGGGCTACACCTTC. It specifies CATSRDLNSPGYTF.

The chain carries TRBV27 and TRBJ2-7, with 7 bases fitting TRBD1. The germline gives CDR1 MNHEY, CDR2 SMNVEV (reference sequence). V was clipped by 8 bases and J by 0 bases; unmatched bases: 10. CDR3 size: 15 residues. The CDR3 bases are TGTGCCAGCTCCAAACCGACAGGGAACTCCTACGAGCAGTACTTC. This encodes CASSKPTGNSYEQYF.

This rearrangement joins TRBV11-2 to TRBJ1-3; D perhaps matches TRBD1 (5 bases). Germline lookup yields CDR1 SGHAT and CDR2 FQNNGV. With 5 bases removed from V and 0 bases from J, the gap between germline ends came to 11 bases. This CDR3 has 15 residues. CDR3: CASSPTGSSGNTIYF. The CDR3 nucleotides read TGTGCCAGCAGCCCCACAGGATCCTCTGGAAACACCATATATTTT.